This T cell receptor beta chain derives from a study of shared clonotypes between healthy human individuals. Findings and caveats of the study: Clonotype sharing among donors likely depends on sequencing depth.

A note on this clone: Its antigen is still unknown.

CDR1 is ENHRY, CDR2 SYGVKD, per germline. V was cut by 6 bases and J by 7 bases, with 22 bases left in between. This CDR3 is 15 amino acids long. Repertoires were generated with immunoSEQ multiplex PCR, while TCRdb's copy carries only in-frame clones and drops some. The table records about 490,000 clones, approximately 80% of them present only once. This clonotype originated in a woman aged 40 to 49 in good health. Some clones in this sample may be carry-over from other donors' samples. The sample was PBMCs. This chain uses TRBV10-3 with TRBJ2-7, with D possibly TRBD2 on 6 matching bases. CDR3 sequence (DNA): TGTGCCATCAGGAGCGGGTCAACTGGGGTGATTGAGCAGTACTTC. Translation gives CAIRSGSTGVIEQYF.